The clone carrying this TCR beta chain was picked up many times. Antigen specificity is unknown. This sample was included in a study of Graves' ophthalmopathy and Graves' hyperthyroidism. Looking at the study overall: Hyperthyroidism was classified as stable if no ophthalmopathy occurred within 18 months of follow-up.

Hyperthyroidism patients, aged 18 to 65, were newly diagnosed, under 2 months' duration. Additional autoimmune diseases, uncontrolled infections, pregnancy or lactation disqualified patients. The authors amplified TCR beta CDR3 regions, and they did so from RNA transcripts for repertoire sequencing. The first-round RT-PCR employed HTBI primers together with the Qiagen OneStep RT-PCR kit. A multiplex PCR was then performed as the second round. TCRdb analysed the multiplex PCR reads with MiXCR anew, one entry per CDR3 protein. The table has more than 1,000,000 distinct CDR3 sequences, about 38% seen once; the top ten hold roughly 11%. The CDR3 consists of 14 residues. Between the trimmed V and J ends, which lost 5 bases and 6 bases, there was a span of 14 bases. CDR1 is MNHEY, CDR2 SVGAGI, per germline. General study points: Sensitivity reached approximately 89% and specificity around 81% for a 13-signature model separating ophthalmopathy from stable hyperthyroidism.

What was sequenced was peripheral blood or thyroid tissue (not recorded which). This sequence joins TRBV6-5 and TRBJ1-5; D unclear. The receptor was derived from an adult man with Graves' hyperthyroidism. The CDR3 loop reads CASSVGPPVQPQHF. CDR3 nucleotides: TGTGCCAGCAGTGTCGGACCCCCGGTTCAGCCCCAGCATTTT.